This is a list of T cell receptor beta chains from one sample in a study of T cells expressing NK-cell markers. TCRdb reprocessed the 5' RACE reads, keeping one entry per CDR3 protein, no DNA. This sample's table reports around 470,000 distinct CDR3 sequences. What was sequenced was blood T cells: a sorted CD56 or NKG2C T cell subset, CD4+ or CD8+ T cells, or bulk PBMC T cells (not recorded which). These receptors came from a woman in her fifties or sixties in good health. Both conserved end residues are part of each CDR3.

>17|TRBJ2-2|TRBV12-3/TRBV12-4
CASSLGGTSGRNGELFF
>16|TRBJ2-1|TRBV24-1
CATSATSGRAPNEQFF
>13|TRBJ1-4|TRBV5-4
CASSLTGEEKLFF
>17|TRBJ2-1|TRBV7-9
CASSPTPWGRSYNEQFF
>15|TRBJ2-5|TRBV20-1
CSARVAVRIQETQYF
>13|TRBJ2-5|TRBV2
CASSDPGQETQYF
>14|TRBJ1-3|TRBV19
CASSARGRGNTIYF
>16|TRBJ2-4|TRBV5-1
CASSLAPIGPKNIQYF
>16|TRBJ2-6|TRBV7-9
CASSLRGGSGANVLTF
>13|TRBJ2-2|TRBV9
CASTGQGTGELFF
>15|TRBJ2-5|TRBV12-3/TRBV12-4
CASSLASGGQETQYF
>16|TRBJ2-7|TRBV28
CASSFHLGLLTYEQYF
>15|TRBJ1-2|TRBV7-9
CASSLAPGKNYGYTF
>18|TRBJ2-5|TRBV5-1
CASSLAIRTLAGVETQYF
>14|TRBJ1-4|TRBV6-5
CASSHEGAEEKLFF
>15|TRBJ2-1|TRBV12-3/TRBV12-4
CASTETGTTPEPQFF
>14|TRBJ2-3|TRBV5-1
CASSGGTGQDTQYF
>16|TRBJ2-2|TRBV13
CASSTRTGLGTGELFF
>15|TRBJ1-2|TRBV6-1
CASSEALGQNYGYTF
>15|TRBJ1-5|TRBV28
CASSSSSQGRQPQHF
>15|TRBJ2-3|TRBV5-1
CASSFMPESTDTQYF
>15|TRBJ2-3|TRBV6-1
CASSATGSSTDTQYF
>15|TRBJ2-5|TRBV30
CAWSVRGLAGGTQYF
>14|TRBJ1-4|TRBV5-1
CASSLGRVVEKLFF
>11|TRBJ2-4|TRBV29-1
CSVGTTNIQYF
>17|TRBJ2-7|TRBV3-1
CASSPPETGQAIYEQYF
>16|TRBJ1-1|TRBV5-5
CASSFDLGTMNTEAFF
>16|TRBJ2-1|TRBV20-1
CSARDHGRSSYNEQFF
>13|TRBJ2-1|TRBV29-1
CSVDRGQFNEQFF
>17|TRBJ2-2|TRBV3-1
CASSQTRLVRGTGELFF
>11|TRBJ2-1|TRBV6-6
CASSLTPEQFF
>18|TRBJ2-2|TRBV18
CASSPTRKTGLNTGELFF
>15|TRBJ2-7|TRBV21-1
CASTTRRQATYEQYF
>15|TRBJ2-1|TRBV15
CATSRDTRQGGEQFF
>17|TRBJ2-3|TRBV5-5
CASSSGTGVGNTDTQYF
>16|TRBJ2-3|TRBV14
CASSQDRGANWDTQYF
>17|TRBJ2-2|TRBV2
CASTRLAGATNTGELFF
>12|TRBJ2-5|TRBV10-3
CATSTIQETQYF
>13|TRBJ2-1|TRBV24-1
CATSETPTNEQFF
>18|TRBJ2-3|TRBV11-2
CASSLRMDSGSHVDTQYF
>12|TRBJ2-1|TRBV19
CASSINLGEQFF
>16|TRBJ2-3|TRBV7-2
CASSFPGRGSTDTQYF
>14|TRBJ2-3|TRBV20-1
CSAIDRISTDTQYF
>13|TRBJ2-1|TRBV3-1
CASSQGTSFRKFF
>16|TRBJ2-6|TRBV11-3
CASSSLTGPGANVLTF
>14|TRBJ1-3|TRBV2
CASSERSSGNTIYF
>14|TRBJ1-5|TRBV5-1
CASSFNPDSAPQHF
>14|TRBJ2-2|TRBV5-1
CASSSYRDPGELFF